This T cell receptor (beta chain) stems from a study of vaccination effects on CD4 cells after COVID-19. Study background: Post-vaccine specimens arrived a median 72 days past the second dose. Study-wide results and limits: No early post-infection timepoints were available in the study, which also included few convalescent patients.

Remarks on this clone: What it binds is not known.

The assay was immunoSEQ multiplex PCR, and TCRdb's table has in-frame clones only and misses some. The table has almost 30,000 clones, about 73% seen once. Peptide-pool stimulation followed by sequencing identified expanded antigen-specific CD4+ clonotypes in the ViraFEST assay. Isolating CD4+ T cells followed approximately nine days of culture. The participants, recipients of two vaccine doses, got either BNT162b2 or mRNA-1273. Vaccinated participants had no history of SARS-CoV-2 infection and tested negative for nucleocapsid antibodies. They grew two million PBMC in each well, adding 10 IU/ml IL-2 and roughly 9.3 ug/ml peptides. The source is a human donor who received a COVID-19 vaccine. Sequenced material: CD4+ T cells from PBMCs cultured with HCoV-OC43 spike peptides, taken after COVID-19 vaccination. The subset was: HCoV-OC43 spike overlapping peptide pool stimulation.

Here the CDR3 DNA reads TGTGCCAGCAGCGACGGGACCTCACCCTACGAGCAGTACTTC. Translation: CASSDGTSPYEQYF. This rearrangement joins TRBV5-4 to TRBJ2-7; D is possibly TRBD1 or TRBD2 (5 bases each). Trimming pared 4 bases from V and 2 bases from J, leaving 13 bases between. Germline lookup yields CDR1 SGHNT and CDR2 YYREEE (reference sequence). The CDR3 spans 14 residues.